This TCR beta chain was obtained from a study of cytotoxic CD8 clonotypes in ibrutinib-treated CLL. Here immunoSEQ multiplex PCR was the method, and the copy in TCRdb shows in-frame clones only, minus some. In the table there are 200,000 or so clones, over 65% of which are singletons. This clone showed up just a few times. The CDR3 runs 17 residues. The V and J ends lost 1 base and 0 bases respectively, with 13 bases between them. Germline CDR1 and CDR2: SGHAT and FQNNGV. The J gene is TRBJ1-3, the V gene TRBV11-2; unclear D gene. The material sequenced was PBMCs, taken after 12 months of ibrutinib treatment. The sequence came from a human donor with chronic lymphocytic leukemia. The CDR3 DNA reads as TGTGCCAGCAGCTTAGTTGGGCTTACTCACTCTGGAAACACCATATATTTT. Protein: CASSLVGLTHSGNTIYF.